Sequencing of this T cell receptor beta chain was carried out in a study of shared clonotypes between healthy human individuals. On the study more broadly: For every donor, three CD4 naive, three CD4 memory, two CD8 naive and one CD8 memory plates were used. Study findings and constraints: Having only a few donors restricted how much genetic and exposure-history diversity was captured.

Healthy and HIV-negative, the adult donors had no recent acute infections or vaccinations. A note on this clone: Its antigen is undetermined.

Deep was the level used in running the assay. Sequencing used immunoSEQ multiplex PCR; TCRdb keeps in-frame clones, though not all of them. This sample has 2 million to 2.5 million clones, with 85% to 95% found just once. Germline values: CDR1 MNHEY, CDR2 SVGAGI. Trimming removed 2 bases from V and 2 bases from J; junction bases left unmatched: 6. The CDR3 is made up of 16 amino acids. The V gene is TRBV6-5, the J gene TRBJ2-7, with TRBD1 matching over 10 bases. Sample: naive CD4+ T cells from PBMCs. The subset is: CD45RA+ positively selected. The clonotype originates from a man aged 18 to 29 in good health. Some clones in this sample may be carry-over from other donors' samples. CDR3 sequence reads: CASSYRAGQGPYEQYF. CDR3 coding DNA: TGTGCCAGCAGTTACAGGGCGGGACAGGGGCCCTACGAGCAGTACTTC.